These 10 T cell receptor beta chains were sequenced from one sample in a study of tumor and adjacent non-tumor tissue in lung cancer. A modified ARM-PCR protocol with three rounds of nested PCR amplified TCRbeta. Via MiXCR, TCRdb re-called the multiplex PCR reads, giving one row per CDR3 protein. The table records over 110,000 distinct CDR3 sequences, around 65% of them present only once. No cell sorting was done before RNA was extracted from the tissue. The sample was lung tumor tissue. Every receptor here comes from a man between 60 and 75 years old with small cell lung cancer.

About this clonotype: A junction boundary mismatches the germline segment, possibly from a read error. The CDR3, as DNA: TGTGCTAGCAGGTATCGAGGGGGGGGTGCAGATATGCAGTATTTT. Amino acid sequence: CASRYRGGGADMQYF. The V call is TRBV11-2, the J call TRBJ2-3, with D possibly being TRBD2 (7 bases). The germline V gene has CDR1 SGHAT and CDR2 FQNNGV. This CDR3 is 15 amino acids long.

As concerns this clonotype: At one end the junction does not follow the germline gene, possibly because of a read error. This chain connects TRBV20-1 to TRBJ2-1, with 10 positions matching TRBD2. The CDR3 spans 14 residues. Germline V gives CDR1 DFQATT, CDR2 SNEGSKA (reference sequence). The CDR3 DNA follows: TGCCGTGCTCCAGACAGCGGGAGGGCCCATGAGCAGTTCTTC. Translated, it gives CRAPDSGRAHEQFF.

As regards this clonotype: The junction departs from the called germline gene at one end, perhaps through a read error. The chain links TRBV29-1 to TRBJ2-5; TRBD1 aligns across 11 bases. The germline CDR1 and CDR2 sequences are SQVTM and ANQGSEA. This CDR3 contains 13 residues. In nucleotides, the CDR3 is TGCAGCGTTCTGGGACAGGGGGTCGAGACCCATTACTTC. Encoded protein: CSVLGQGVETHYF.

On this clonotype: A much larger clone differs from this one at a single base, so this may be a read error. The chain carries TRBV6-5 and TRBJ2-3, with D perhaps TRBD1 (5 bases). Germline V CDR1 and CDR2: MNHEY, SVGAGI. The CDR3 spans 14 residues. CDR3 amino acids: CVSSWGHRTDTQYF. The CDR3 DNA follows: TGTGTCAGCAGCTGGGGTCACAGGACAGATACGCAGTATTTT.

The V and J genes are TRBV24-1 and TRBJ2-2; D unresolved. This CDR3 has 13 residues. Germline V lookup: CDR1 KGHDR, CDR2 SFDVKD. The ends were cut back, 3 bases at V and 7 bases at J, with 8 bases in the middle. The CDR3 sequence: CATSDEVIGELFF. The CDR3 nucleotides read TGTGCCACCAGTGATGAGGTGATCGGGGAGCTGTTTTTT.

About this clonotype: An end of the junction does not agree with germline; a read error may underlie this. This chain connects TRBV12-3 or TRBV12-4 to TRBJ1-3; perhaps TRBD1 as D (5 bases). The CDR3 contains 15 residues. The CDR3, as DNA: TGTGCCAGCAGTTCGGGGCTAATGTCTGGAAACATCATATATTTT. Protein: CASSSGLMSGNIIYF.

This clonotype has more than one count but fewer than ten. The chain combines TRBV6-2 or TRBV6-3 with TRBJ2-7; D possibly uses TRBD1 or TRBD2 (6 bases each). The CDR3 extends over 15 amino acids. CDR1 is MNHEY, CDR2 SVGEGT, per germline. Trimming left V 6 bases short and J 3 bases short, with 18 bases between. The CDR3 coding sequence is TGTGCCAGCAGAGCCTCCCCAGGGGAGGTCTACGAGCAGTACTTC. This encodes CASRASPGEVYEQYF.

As regards this clonotype: At one of its ends the junction is not consistent with the germline gene, which may arise from a read error. The chain combines TRBV20-1 with TRBJ2-5; TRBD2 aligns across 9 bases. CDR1 is DFQATT and CDR2 is SNEGSKA in the germline V gene (reference sequence). The CDR3 totals 13 residues. DNA of the CDR3: TGCAGTTCCCCGGGACTAGCTAGGGAGACCCAGTACTTT. As protein: CSSPGLARETQYF.

This chain links TRBV20-1 with TRBJ2-3; D is unresolved. Trimming took 3 bases from V and 2 from J, leaving 12 bases between them. The CDR3 extends over 14 amino acids. Germline V gives CDR1 DFQATT, CDR2 SNEGSKA (reference sequence). The CDR3 DNA is TGCAGTGCTAGTCGGAGCGTTCCCACAGATACGCAGTATTTT. This gives the protein CSASRSVPTDTQYF.

At least ten counts were recorded for this clonotype. The chain is built from TRBV20-1 and TRBJ1-4; D is possibly TRBD1 (6 bases). CDR3 length equals 15 residues. The germline V gene encodes CDR1 DFQATT and CDR2 SNEGSKA (reference sequence). Trimming stripped 4 bases from V and 5 bases from J, with 17 bases between. The CDR3 region is CSANKFGTSNEKLFF. The CDR3 nucleotides read TGCAGTGCTAACAAATTCGGGACATCCAATGAAAAACTGTTTTTT.